This TCR beta chain was captured by sequencing in a study of regulatory T cells in long-lasting Graves disease. Study results and caveats: Repertoires from persistent disease leaned toward TRBV28, TRBJ1-2 and TRBJ2-5. Analyses excluded thyroid tissue, covering peripheral blood alone.

Concerning this clonotype: Its target is unknown.

Construction of TCR beta libraries relied on iRepertoire HTBI primers and on Arm-PCR targeting CDR3 regions. TCRdb redid the calling of the multiplex PCR reads with MiXCR, one entry per CDR3 protein. The table shows around 400,000 distinct CDR3 sequences, with around 16% occurring only once. Germline lookup yields CDR1 LNHDA and CDR2 SQIVND (reference sequence). This CDR3 region has 20 residues. Trimming stripped 4 bases from V and 4 bases from J, with 29 bases between. The sample's time point: newly diagnosed GD, antithyroid drugs for less than 3 months. Making the TCR library involved RNA that had been extracted from PBMCs.

V and J are TRBV19 and TRBJ1-5, with a tentative D call TRBD1 (6 bases). This TCR was sampled from a female donor with Graves disease. The material sequenced was peripheral blood mononuclear cells (PBMCs), taken at new diagnosis, from a patient treated with antithyroid drugs. CDR3 sequence reads: CASSRPLGRGALDWNQPQHF. DNA for the CDR3: TGTGCCAGTAGTAGACCTTTGGGCAGGGGAGCTTTAGATTGGAATCAGCCCCAGCATTTT.